The rows below give T cell receptor beta chains drawn from one sample of a study of CD8+ T cells in alopecia areata. Repertoires were generated with immunoSEQ multiplex PCR, while TCRdb's copy carries only in-frame clones and drops some. The sample lists 95,000 to 100,000 clones; just under 60% were seen once. This sample comprised CD8+ T cells sorted from blood, obtained at approximately week 61, from a patient treated with tofacitinib. The receptors were gathered from a human donor with alopecia areata. CDR3s include the opening cysteine and the closing phenylalanine or tryptophan. The order of the fields is CDR3 protein, CDR3 DNA, V gene, D gene, clone size, J gene. The D gene is left open where the match is weak. Expanded clones get a size class; other rows say once, few or many, or leave the size out.

CAWSVEFPGVNTGELFF,TGTGCCTGGAGTGTCGAGTTCCCAGGAGTGAACACCGGGGAGCTGTTTTTT,TRBV30,-,-,TRBJ2-2
CATSRYRGLYEQYF,TGTGCCACCAGCCGATACAGGGGGCTTTACGAGCAGTACTTC,TRBV15,TRBD1,-,TRBJ2-7
CASSSPPGRRHSYEQYF,TGTGCCAGCAGCTCACCACCGGGACGCAGGCACTCCTACGAGCAGTACTTC,TRBV7-9,-,-,TRBJ2-7
CASSQSVINLGDEQYF,TGCGCCAGCAGCCAATCTGTTATCAACCTGGGCGACGAGCAGTACTTC,TRBV4-1,-,-,TRBJ2-7
CASSQDLGSSYNSPLHF,TGTGCCAGCAGCCAAGATTTGGGGAGCTCCTATAATTCACCCCTCCACTTT,TRBV4-2,-,few,TRBJ1-6
CARTGASTDTQYF,TGTGCCAGGACAGGAGCTAGCACAGATACGCAGTATTTT,TRBV2,-,few,TRBJ2-3
CASSFDGTGGGYTF,TGTGCCAGCAGCTTCGACGGGACAGGGGGCGGCTACACCTTC,TRBV7-8,TRBD1,-,TRBJ1-2
CASSYRQGAGEQYF,TGCGCCAGCAGCTATAGACAGGGGGCCGGCGAGCAGTACTTC,TRBV5-1,TRBD1,-,TRBJ2-7
CASSEGPAYEQYF,TGTGCCAGCAGTGAAGGCCCCGCCTACGAGCAGTACTTC,TRBV2,-,-,TRBJ2-7
CASSPGTTYSPLHF,TGTGCCAGCAGCCCTGGGACCACATATTCACCCCTCCACTTT,TRBV14,-,-,TRBJ1-6
CSVAGTGGAYEQYF,TGCAGCGTAGCGGGGACAGGGGGCGCGTACGAGCAGTACTTC,TRBV29-1,TRBD1,-,TRBJ2-7
CSVLRGTVNTGELFF,TGCAGCGTTCTCAGGGGGACAGTGAACACCGGGGAGCTGTTTTTT,TRBV29-1,TRBD1,few,TRBJ2-2
CARRGTGGNTGELFF,TGTGCCAGAAGGGGGACAGGGGGAAACACCGGGGAGCTGTTTTTT,TRBV2,TRBD1,few,TRBJ2-2
CASSQDLWLAGEQPQHF,TGCGCCAGCAGCCAAGATCTTTGGTTGGCAGGGGAACAGCCCCAGCATTTT,TRBV4-1,-,-,TRBJ1-5
CASSLGTANQPQHF,TGTGCCAGCAGCTTAGGGACCGCAAATCAGCCCCAGCATTTT,TRBV7-6,-,few,TRBJ1-5
CASKGPNYGYTF,TGTGCCAGCAAGGGACCTAACTATGGCTACACCTTC,TRBV6-1,-,few,TRBJ1-2
CASSPTGRYYGYTF,TGTGCCAGCAGCCCGACTGGCAGATACTATGGCTACACCTTC,TRBV7-9,-,-,TRBJ1-2
CASSYSGMSNEKLFF,TGTGCCAGCAGTTACTCAGGGATGTCTAATGAAAAACTGTTTTTT,TRBV6-5,-,few,TRBJ1-4
CASSHPTGEYGYTF,TGTGCCAGCAGTCACCCGACAGGGGAATATGGCTACACCTTC,TRBV13,TRBD1,-,TRBJ1-2
CASSLGTGVETQYF,TGTGCCAGCAGCTTGGGGACAGGGGTCGAGACCCAGTACTTC,TRBV11-2,TRBD1,-,TRBJ2-5
CATSAGRGHDIQYF,TGTGCCACCAGCGCCGGCAGGGGGCACGACATTCAGTACTTC,TRBV15,TRBD1,-,TRBJ2-4
CASSPSGELRYYGYTF,TGTGCCAGCAGCCCCTCGGGAGAGCTCAGGTACTATGGCTACACCTTC,TRBV5-6,-,-,TRBJ1-2
CAWRTAYNTGELFF,TGTGCCTGGCGGACAGCCTATAACACCGGGGAGCTGTTTTTT,TRBV30,-,once,TRBJ2-2
CATSRVGEGTYQETQYF,TGTGCCACCAGCAGAGTTGGGGAAGGAACGTACCAAGAGACCCAGTACTTC,TRBV15,-,few,TRBJ2-5
CASSPGSNYGYTF,TGTGCCAGCAGTCCGGGGAGTAACTATGGCTACACCTTC,TRBV27,-,-,TRBJ1-2
CAWSVRANEQFF,TGTGCCTGGAGTGTTAGGGCAAATGAGCAGTTCTTC,TRBV30,-,-,TRBJ2-1
CASRDGQRNEQYF,TGTGCCAGCAGGGACGGACAGCGGAACGAGCAGTACTTC,TRBV6-5,-,-,TRBJ2-7
CASSGYYEQYF,TGTGCCAGTAGTGGGTATTACGAGCAGTACTTC,TRBV19,-,-,TRBJ2-7
CSVVGPGETTGELFF,TGCAGCGTTGTAGGGCCGGGAGAGACCACCGGGGAGCTGTTTTTT,TRBV29-1,-,-,TRBJ2-2
CASKQGHTENQPQHF,TGTGCCAGTAAACAGGGGCACACCGAAAATCAGCCCCAGCATTTT,TRBV19,TRBD1,-,TRBJ1-5
CASSVYIGERGGPETQYF,TGTGCCAGCAGTGTATACATAGGGGAGCGGGGGGGCCCGGAGACCCAGTACTTC,TRBV25-1,TRBD2,few,TRBJ2-5
CASSAAGQETQYF,TGTGCCAGCAGTGCGGCAGGGCAAGAGACCCAGTACTTC,TRBV2,-,-,TRBJ2-5
CASSSGQDFGGELFF,TGTGCCAGCAGCTCAGGACAGGATTTCGGCGGGGAGCTGTTTTTT,TRBV11-2,TRBD1,-,TRBJ2-2
CASSHSYGYTF,TGTGCCAGCAGCCACTCCTATGGCTACACCTTC,TRBV14,-,few,TRBJ1-2
CASSISRSSYEQYF,TGTGCCAGTAGTATTAGTCGTTCCAGTTACGAGCAGTACTTC,TRBV19,-,-,TRBJ2-7
CASSDGESSYEQYF,TGTGCCAGCAGCGACGGGGAGAGCTCCTACGAGCAGTACTTC,TRBV5-4,-,-,TRBJ2-7
CASSSTGLTGETQYF,TGTGCCAGCAGCTCTACAGGGTTAACGGGAGAGACCCAGTACTTC,TRBV7-2,-,-,TRBJ2-5
CASSQPGTPNNFTLHF,TGTGCCAGCAGTCAACCCGGGACACCCAACAACTTTACCCTCCACTTT,TRBV14,-,-,TRBJ1-6
CASRQQLYNEQFF,TGTGCCAGCAGACAACAGCTCTACAATGAGCAGTTCTTC,TRBV6-5,-,-,TRBJ2-1
CASSEASFLNQPQHF,TGTGCCAGCAGTGAAGCGAGTTTCCTCAATCAGCCCCAGCATTTT,TRBV2,-,-,TRBJ1-5
CASSLWGTNEQYF,TGTGCCAGCAGTTTATGGGGGACAAACGAGCAGTACTTC,TRBV28,-,-,TRBJ2-7
CAISYQGQGLYEQYF,TGTGCCATCAGCTACCAGGGACAGGGATTGTACGAGCAGTACTTC,TRBV10-3,TRBD1,-,TRBJ2-7
CASSLGLGSSEQYF,TGTGCCAGCAGCTTAGGCCTAGGAAGTTCCGAGCAGTACTTC,TRBV13,-,-,TRBJ2-7
CASRNGYTDTQYF,TGTGCCAGTAGGAATGGTTACACAGATACGCAGTATTTT,TRBV19,-,-,TRBJ2-3
CASSGPYNEQFF,TGCGCCAGCAGTGGACCATACAATGAGCAGTTCTTC,TRBV10-1,-,-,TRBJ2-1
CASSQGELAGELFF,TGCGCCAGCAGCCAAGGGGAGCTCGCCGGGGAGCTGTTTTTT,TRBV4-1,-,-,TRBJ2-2
CSVEAWTSSGNTIYF,TGCAGCGTTGAAGCCTGGACCAGCTCTGGAAACACCATATATTTT,TRBV29-1,-,-,TRBJ1-3
CASSESWQSYGYTF,TGTGCCAGCAGTGAATCGTGGCAGAGTTATGGCTACACCTTC,TRBV25-1,-,few,TRBJ1-2
CASSIRDRPSYEQYF,TGTGCCAGTAGTATAAGGGACAGGCCTTCCTACGAGCAGTACTTC,TRBV19,TRBD1,few,TRBJ2-7
CADLPGQGLPKLTDTQYF,TGTGCCGACCTCCCGGGACAGGGTTTGCCGAAACTCACAGATACGCAGTATTTT,TRBV2,TRBD1,few,TRBJ2-3
CATTLGGEAFF,TGTGCCACCACACTCGGGGGTGAAGCTTTCTTT,TRBV19,-,-,TRBJ1-1
CASSLGDRQRNTIYF,TGCGCCAGCAGCTTGGGGGACAGACAACGAAACACCATATATTTT,TRBV5-1,TRBD1,-,TRBJ1-3
CASRARNEQFF,TGTGCCAGCAGAGCAAGAAATGAGCAGTTCTTC,TRBV13,-,-,TRBJ2-1
CASSLGGGYQPQHF,TGTGCCAGCAGCTTAGGGGGGGGTTATCAGCCCCAGCATTTT,TRBV7-9,-,-,TRBJ1-5
CASSVRQEYNSPLHF,TGTGCCAGCAGCGTACGACAGGAATATAATTCACCCCTCCACTTT,TRBV9,-,-,TRBJ1-6
CASSPYPDRTFGYTF,TGTGCCAGCAGCCCCTATCCGGACAGGACCTTTGGCTACACCTTC,TRBV7-6,TRBD1,-,TRBJ1-2
CAWKGTSSGANVLTF,TGTGCCTGGAAGGGGACTTCCTCTGGGGCCAACGTCCTGACTTTC,TRBV30,-,-,TRBJ2-6
CASSLGRTDYGYTF,TGTGCCAGCAGCTTGGGGAGGACGGATTATGGCTACACCTTC,TRBV7-9,-,-,TRBJ1-2
CASSQDASTEAFF,TGCGCCAGCAGCCAAGATGCTTCCACCGAGGCTTTCTTT,TRBV4-1,-,-,TRBJ1-1
CATRTGGTNTEAFF,TGTGCCACCAGAACGGGAGGGACGAACACTGAAGCTTTCTTT,TRBV15,-,-,TRBJ1-1